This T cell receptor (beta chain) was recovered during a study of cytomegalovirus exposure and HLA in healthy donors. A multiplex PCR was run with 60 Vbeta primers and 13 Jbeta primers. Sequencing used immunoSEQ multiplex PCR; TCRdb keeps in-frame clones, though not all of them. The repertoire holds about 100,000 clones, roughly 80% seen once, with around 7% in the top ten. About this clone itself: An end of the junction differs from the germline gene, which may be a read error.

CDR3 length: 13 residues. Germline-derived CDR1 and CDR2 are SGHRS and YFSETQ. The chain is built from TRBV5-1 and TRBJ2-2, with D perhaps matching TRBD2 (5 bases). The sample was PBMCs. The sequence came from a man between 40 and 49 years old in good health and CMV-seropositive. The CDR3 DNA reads TGCGCCAGCAGCTTGTGGGTTCCCGGGAAGCTGTTTTTT. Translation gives CASSLWVPGKLFF.